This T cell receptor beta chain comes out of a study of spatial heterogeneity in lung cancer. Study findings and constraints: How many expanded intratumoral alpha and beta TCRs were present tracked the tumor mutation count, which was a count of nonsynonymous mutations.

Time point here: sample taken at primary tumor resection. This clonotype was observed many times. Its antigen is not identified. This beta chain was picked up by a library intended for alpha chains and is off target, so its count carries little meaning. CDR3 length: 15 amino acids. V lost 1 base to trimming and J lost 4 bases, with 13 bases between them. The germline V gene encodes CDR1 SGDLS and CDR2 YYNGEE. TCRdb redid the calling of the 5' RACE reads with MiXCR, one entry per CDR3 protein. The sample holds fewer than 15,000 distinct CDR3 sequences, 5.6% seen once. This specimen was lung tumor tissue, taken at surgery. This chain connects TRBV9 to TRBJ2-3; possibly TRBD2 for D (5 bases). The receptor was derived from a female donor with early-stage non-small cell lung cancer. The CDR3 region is CASSVSGLQADTQYF. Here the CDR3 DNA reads TGTGCCAGCAGCGTAAGTGGACTCCAGGCAGATACGCAGTATTTT. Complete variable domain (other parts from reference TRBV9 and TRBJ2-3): DSGVTQTPKHLITATGQRVTLRCSPRSGDLSVYWYQQSLDQGLQFLIQYYNGEERAKGNILERFSAQQFPDLHSELNLSSLELGDSALYFCASSVSGLQADTQYFGPGTRLTVL.